These 5 T cell receptor beta chains were all obtained from the same sample, sequenced in a study of blood T cell repertoires in COVID-19. Repertoires were generated with immunoSEQ multiplex PCR, while TCRdb's copy carries only in-frame clones and drops some. The sample has 180,000 or so clones, nearly 90% seen once. The sample comprised peripheral blood. Receptor source: a man in his forties or fifties with acute or convalescent COVID-19.

The rearrangement uses TRBV12-3 or TRBV12-4 and TRBJ2-5; TRBD1 agrees at 9 bases. V trimming: 6 bases; J trimming: 7 bases; junction bases outside the gene matches: 6. The CDR3 sequence is 13 residues long. CDR3 bases: TGTGCCAGCAGCCCTACAGGGGGCGGGACCCAGTACTTC. Translating it yields CASSPTGGGTQYF.

V gene TRBV6-4 combines with J gene TRBJ1-2, with D possibly TRBD1 on 6 matching bases. V was trimmed by 8 bases and J by 8 bases, leaving 18 bases between them. This CDR3 is built from 13 residues. The germline CDR1 and CDR2 sequences are MRHNA and SNTAGT. CDR3 region: CASSNQGFGGYTF. CDR3 DNA sequence: TGTGCCAGCTCGAATCAGGGGTTCGGGGGCTACACCTTC.

This clone was observed a single time. The chain links TRBV24-1 to TRBJ2-2, with a possible D match to TRBD1 (6 bases). Germline CDR1 and CDR2: KGHDR and SFDVKD. Trimming shortened V by 5 bases and J by 0 bases, and 9 bases separated the two germline ends. The CDR3 totals 15 residues. CDR3 DNA sequence: TGTGCCACCAGTGGGGACAAGACGAACACCGGGGAGCTGTTTTTT. Protein product: CATSGDKTNTGELFF.

V is TRBV24-1 and J is TRBJ2-7; D is perhaps TRBD1 (7 bases). The CDR3 is 16 residues long. Trimming stripped 5 bases from V and 4 bases from J, with 20 bases between. In germline, CDR1 is KGHDR, CDR2 SFDVKD. The CDR3 reads CATSVTMRGQHYEQYV. For the CDR3, the DNA is TGTGCCACCAGTGTTACCATGCGGGGACAGCATTACGAGCAGTACGTC.

The rearrangement uses TRBV6-5 and TRBJ2-5; possible D gene TRBD2, 5 bases. V was pared by 11 bases and J by 5 bases, with 15 bases between. The CDR3 totals 12 residues. CDR1 is MNHEY, CDR2 SVGAGI, per germline. The CDR3 here is CAGVSWEETQYF. In DNA, the CDR3 is TGTGCCGGAGTATCCTGGGAGGAGACCCAGTACTTC.